This record concerns one TCR beta chain sequence. The target antigen is unknown. Here immunoSEQ multiplex PCR was the method, and the copy in TCRdb shows in-frame clones only, minus some. The repertoire includes approximately 340,000 clones, roughly 71% of them detected once, and about 5.9% sits in the top ten. Germline V gives CDR1 SGHRS, CDR2 YFSETQ. Between the trimmed V and J ends, which lost 2 bases and 6 bases, there was a span of 9 bases. This CDR3 has 13 residues. The source of the sample is a study of cytotoxic CD8 clonotypes in ibrutinib-treated CLL. Study background: Median treatment time before response sampling was eleven to twelve months, range 6 to 36. Study results and limitations: Public clonotypes (which were uncommon) either contracted or remained stable on treatment. Baseline levels were approached again at progression, after clonality had risen at ibrutinib response.

This rearrangement joins TRBV5-1 to TRBJ2-1; maybe TRBD2 (6 bases). Sequencing was performed on PBMCs, taken after 36 months of ibrutinib treatment. The receptor's source is a human donor with chronic lymphocytic leukemia. The CDR3 spells CASSLGGVNEQFF. DNA for the CDR3: TGCGCCAGCAGCTTAGGAGGGGTCAATGAGCAGTTCTTC.